The T cell receptor (beta chain) described here comes from a study of blood T cell repertoires in COVID-19. TCRdb's copy holds only in-frame clones and misses some; the assay was immunoSEQ multiplex PCR. The sample records 100,000 to 120,000 clones, roughly 85% being singletons. Trimming took off 0 bases at V and 0 bases at J, with 9 bases between the two ends. CDR1 and CDR2 from the germline V gene are MNHEY and SVGAGI. The CDR3 length is 15 residues. The rearrangement links TRBV6-5 to TRBJ2-7; no reliable D call. The TCR comes from a human donor in a cohort sampled during active COVID-19. Sequenced: peripheral blood. The CDR3 region is CASSYSQLPSYEQYF. The DNA of the CDR3 is TGTGCCAGCAGTTACTCGCAACTACCCTCCTACGAGCAGTACTTC.